This T cell receptor beta chain derives from a study of blood T cell repertoires in COVID-19. About the study: Sources were T cells, B-cell-depleted T cells, or PBMCs; the material itself was cDNA or gDNA.

The CDR3 totals 13 residues. Germline CDR1 and CDR2: LGHDT and YNNKEL (reference sequence). With 1 base removed from V and 4 bases from J, the gap between germline ends came to 5 bases. This clone was counted a few times. In the authors' methods: Amplified reference gene primers provided the basis for estimating nucleated cell counts. Here immunoSEQ multiplex PCR was the method, and the copy in TCRdb shows in-frame clones only, minus some. V and J calls and clone size are given by that table; D and trimming were obtained from the DNA. The sample lists about 180,000 clones; roughly 77% were seen once. The sequence came from an elderly woman with COVID-19, enrolled during active disease. Specimen: peripheral blood. J is TRBJ1-5 and V is TRBV3-1 (or the pseudogene TRBV3-2); D not resolved. CDR3: CASSQGANQPQHF. DNA for the CDR3: TGTGCCAGCAGCCAAGGGGCAAATCAGCCCCAGCATTTT.